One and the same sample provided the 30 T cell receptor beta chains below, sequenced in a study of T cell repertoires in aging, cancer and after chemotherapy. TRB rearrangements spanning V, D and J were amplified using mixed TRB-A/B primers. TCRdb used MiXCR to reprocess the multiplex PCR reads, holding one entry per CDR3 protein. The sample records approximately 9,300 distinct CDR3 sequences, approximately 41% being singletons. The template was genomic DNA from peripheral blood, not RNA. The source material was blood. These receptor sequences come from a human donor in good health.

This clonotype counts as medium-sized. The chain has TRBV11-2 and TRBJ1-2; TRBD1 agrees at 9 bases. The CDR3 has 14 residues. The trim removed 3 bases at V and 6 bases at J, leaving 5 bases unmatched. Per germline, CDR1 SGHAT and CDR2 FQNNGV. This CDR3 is CASSFDRGRDGYTF. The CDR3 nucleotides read TGTGCCAGCAGCTTCGACAGGGGGAGGGATGGCTACACCTTC.

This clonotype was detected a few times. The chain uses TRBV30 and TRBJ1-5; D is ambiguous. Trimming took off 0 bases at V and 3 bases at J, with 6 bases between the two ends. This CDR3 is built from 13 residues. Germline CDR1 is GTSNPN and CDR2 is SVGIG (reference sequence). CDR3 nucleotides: TGTGCCTGGAGTGTGGGGTACAATCAGCCCCAGCATTTT. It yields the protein CAWSVGYNQPQHF. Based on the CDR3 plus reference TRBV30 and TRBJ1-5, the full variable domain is SQTIHQWPATLVQPVGSPLSLECTVEGTSNPNLYWYRQAAGRGLQLLFYSVGIGQISSEVPQNLSASRPQDRQFILSSKKLLLSDSGFYLCAWSVGYNQPQHFGDGTRLSIL.

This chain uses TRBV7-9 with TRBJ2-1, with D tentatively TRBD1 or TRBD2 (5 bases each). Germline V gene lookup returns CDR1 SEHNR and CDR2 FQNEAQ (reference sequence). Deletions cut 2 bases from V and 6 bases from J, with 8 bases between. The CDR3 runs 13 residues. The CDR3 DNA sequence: TGTGCCAGCAGCTTAACAGGACTCAATGAGCAGTTCTTC. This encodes CASSLTGLNEQFF.

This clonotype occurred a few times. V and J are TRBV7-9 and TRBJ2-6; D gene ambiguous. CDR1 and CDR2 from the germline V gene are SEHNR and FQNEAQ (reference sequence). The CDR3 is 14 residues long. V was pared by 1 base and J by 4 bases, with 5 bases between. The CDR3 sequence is CASSLEPGANVLTF. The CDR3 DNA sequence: TGTGCCAGCAGCTTAGAACCCGGGGCCAACGTCCTGACTTTC.

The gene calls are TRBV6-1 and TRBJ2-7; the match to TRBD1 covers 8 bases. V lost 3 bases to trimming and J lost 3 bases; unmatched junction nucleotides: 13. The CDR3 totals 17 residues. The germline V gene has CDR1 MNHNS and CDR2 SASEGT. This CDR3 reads CASSDLLPGTGVYEQYF. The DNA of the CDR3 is TGTGCCAGCAGTGATTTACTCCCCGGGACAGGAGTCTACGAGCAGTACTTC.

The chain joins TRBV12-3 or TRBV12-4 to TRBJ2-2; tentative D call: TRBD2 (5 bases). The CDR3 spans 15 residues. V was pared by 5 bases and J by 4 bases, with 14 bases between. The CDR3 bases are TGTGCCAGCAGTCCCCCCGGACTGTTCACCGGGGAGCTGTTTTTT. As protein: CASSPPGLFTGELFF.

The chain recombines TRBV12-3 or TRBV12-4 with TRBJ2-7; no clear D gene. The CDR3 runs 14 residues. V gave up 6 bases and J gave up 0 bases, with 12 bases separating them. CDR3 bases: TGTGCCAGCAGGAAGTCAGGAAACTCCTACGAGCAGTACTTC. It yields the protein CASRKSGNSYEQYF.

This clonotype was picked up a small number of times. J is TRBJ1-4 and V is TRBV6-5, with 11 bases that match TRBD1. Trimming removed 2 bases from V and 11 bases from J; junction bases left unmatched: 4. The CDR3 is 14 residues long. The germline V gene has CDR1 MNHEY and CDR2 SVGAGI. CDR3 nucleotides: TGTGCCAGCAGTTACACGGGGACAGGGGGGAAACTGTTTTTT. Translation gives CASSYTGTGGKLFF.

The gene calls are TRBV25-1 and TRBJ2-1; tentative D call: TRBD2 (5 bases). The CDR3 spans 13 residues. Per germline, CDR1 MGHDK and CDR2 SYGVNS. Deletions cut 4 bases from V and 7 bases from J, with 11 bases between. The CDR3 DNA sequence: TGTGCCAGCAGTGCGCGGGCAGAGAATGAGCAGTTCTTC. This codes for CASSARAENEQFF.

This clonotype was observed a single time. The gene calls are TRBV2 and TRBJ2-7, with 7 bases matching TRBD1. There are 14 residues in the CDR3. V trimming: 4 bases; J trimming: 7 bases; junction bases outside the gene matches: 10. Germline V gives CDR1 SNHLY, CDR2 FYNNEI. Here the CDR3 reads CASSGQGRTGEQYF. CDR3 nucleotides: TGTGCCAGCAGTGGACAGGGCCGTACGGGGGAGCAGTACTTC.

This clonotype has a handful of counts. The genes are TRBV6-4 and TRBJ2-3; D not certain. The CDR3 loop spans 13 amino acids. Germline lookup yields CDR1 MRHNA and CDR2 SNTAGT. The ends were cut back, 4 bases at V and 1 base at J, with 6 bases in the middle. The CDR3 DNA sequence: TGTGCCAGCAGTGGTTTCCGCACAGATACGCAGTATTTT. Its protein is CASSGFRTDTQYF.

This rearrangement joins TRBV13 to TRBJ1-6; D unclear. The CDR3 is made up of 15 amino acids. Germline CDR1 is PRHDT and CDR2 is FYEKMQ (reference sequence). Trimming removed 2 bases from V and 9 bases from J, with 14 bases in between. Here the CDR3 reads CASSLTTAMGSPLHF. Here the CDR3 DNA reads TGTGCCAGCAGCTTAACGACGGCGATGGGTTCACCCCTCCACTTT.

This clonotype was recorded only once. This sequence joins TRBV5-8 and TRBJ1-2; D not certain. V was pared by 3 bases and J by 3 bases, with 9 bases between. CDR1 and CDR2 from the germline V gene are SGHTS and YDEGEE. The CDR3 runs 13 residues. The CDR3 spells CASSWKFDYGYTF. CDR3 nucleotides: TGTGCCAGCAGCTGGAAATTCGACTATGGCTACACCTTC. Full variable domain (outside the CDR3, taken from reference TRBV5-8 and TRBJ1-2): EAGVTQSPTHLIKTRGQQATLRCSPISGHTSVYWYQQALGLGLQFLLWYDEGEERNRGNFPPRFSGRQFPNYSSELNVNALELEDSALYLCASSWKFDYGYTFGSGTRLTVV.

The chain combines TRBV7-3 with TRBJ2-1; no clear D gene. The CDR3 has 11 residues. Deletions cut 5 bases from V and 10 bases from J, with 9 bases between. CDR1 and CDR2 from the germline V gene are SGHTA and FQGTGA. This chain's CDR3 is CASSLGREQFF. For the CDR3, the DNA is TGTGCCAGCAGCCTAGGAAGGGAGCAGTTCTTC.

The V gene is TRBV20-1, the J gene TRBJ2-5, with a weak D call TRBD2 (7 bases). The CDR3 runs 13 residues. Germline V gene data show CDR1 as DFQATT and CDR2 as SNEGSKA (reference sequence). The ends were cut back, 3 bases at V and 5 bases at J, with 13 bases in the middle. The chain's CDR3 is CSASEGGVETQYF. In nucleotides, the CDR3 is TGCAGTGCTAGCGAGGGGGGGGTGGAGACCCAGTACTTC.

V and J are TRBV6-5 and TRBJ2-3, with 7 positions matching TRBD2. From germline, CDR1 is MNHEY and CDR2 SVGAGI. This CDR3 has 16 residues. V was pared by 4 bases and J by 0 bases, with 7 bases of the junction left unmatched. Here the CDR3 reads CASSLASGGSTDTQYF. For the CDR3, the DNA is TGTGCCAGCAGTTTAGCCTCGGGGGGAAGCACAGATACGCAGTATTTT.

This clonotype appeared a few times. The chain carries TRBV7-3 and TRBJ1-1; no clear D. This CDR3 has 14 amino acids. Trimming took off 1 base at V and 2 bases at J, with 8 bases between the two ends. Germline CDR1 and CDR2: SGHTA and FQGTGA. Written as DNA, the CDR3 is TGTGCCAGCAGCTTAAGCCGGGATAACACTGAAGCTTTCTTT. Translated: CASSLSRDNTEAFF. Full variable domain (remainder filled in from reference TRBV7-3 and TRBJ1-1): GAGVSQTPSNKVTEKGKYVELRCDPISGHTALYWYRQSLGQGPEFLIYFQGTGAADDSGLPNDRFFAVRPEGSVSTLKIQRTERGDSAVYLCASSLSRDNTEAFFGQGTRLTVV.

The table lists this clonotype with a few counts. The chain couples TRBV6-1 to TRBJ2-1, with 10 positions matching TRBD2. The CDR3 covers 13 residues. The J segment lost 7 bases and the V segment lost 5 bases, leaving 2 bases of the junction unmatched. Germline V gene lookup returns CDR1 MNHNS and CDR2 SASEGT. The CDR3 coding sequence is TGTGCCAGCAGTCCGGGACTAGCGAATGAGCAGTTCTTC. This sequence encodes CASSPGLANEQFF.

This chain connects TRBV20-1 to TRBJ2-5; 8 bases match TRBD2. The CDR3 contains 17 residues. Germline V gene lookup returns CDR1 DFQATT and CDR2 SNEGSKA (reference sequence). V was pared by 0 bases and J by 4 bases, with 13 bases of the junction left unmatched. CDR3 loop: CSARDRAGGSFGETQYF. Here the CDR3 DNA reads TGCAGTGCTAGAGATCGCGCGGGGGGTTCTTTCGGAGAGACCCAGTACTTC.

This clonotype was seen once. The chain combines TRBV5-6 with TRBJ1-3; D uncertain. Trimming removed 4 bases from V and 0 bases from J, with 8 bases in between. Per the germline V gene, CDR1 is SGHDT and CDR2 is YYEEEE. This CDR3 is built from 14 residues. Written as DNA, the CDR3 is TGTGCCAGCAGCCTCCAGTTCTCTGGAAACACCATATATTTT. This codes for CASSLQFSGNTIYF.

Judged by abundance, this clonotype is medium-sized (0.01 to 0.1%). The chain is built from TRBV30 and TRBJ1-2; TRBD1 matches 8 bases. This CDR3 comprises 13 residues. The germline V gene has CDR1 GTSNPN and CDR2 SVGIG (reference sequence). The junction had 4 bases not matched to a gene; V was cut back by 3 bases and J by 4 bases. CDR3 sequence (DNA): TGTGCCTGGAGCAGACAGGGGATCTATGGCTACACCTTC. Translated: CAWSRQGIYGYTF.

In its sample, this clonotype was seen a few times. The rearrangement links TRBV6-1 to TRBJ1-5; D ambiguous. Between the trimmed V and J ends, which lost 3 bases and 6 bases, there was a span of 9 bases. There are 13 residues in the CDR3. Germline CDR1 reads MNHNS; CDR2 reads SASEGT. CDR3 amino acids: CASSEGWGQPQHF. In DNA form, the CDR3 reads TGTGCCAGCAGTGAGGGTTGGGGTCAGCCCCAGCATTTT.

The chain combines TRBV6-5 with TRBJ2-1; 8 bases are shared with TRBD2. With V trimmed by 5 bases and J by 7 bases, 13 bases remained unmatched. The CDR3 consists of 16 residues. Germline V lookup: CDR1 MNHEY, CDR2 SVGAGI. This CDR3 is CASSPTGGADGNEQFF. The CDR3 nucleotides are TGTGCCAGCAGTCCGACCGGGGGGGCCGACGGAAATGAGCAGTTCTTC.

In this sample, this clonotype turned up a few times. CDR3 nucleotide sequence: TGTGCCATCAGTGAGCCCCCGGGAGGAGCAGCTAACTATGGCTACACCTTC. It encodes CAISEPPGGAANYGYTF. The gene calls are TRBV10-3 and TRBJ1-2; D is uncertain. This CDR3 has 17 residues. The ends were cut back, 2 bases at V and 0 bases at J, with 16 bases in the middle. Germline CDR1 is ENHRY and CDR2 is SYGVKD.

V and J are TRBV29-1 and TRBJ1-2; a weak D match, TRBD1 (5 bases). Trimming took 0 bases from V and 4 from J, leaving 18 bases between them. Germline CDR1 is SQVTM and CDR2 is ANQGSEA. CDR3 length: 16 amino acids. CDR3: CSVEDLLSTGPYGYTF. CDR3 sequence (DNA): TGCAGCGTTGAAGATCTTTTAAGTACAGGCCCCTATGGCTACACCTTC.

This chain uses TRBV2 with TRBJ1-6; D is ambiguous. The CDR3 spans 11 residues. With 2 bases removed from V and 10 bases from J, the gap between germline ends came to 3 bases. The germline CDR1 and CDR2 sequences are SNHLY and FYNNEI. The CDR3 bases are TGTGCCAGCAGTGAAAACTCACCCCTCCACTTT. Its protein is CASSENSPLHF.

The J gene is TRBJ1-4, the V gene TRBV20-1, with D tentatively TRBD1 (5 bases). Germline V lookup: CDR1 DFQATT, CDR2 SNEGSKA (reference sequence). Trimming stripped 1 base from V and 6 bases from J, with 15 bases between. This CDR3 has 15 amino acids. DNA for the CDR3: TGCAGTGCTAGAGTGGCCAGGGCTGCAGATGAAAAACTGTTTTTT. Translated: CSARVARAADEKLFF.

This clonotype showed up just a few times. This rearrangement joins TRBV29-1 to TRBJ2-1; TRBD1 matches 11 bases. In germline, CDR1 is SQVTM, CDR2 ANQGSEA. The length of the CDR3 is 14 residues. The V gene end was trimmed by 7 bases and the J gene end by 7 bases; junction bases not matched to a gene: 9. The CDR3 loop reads CSAGEGTGGNEQFF. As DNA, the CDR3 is TGCAGCGCCGGGGAGGGGACAGGGGGGAATGAGCAGTTCTTC.

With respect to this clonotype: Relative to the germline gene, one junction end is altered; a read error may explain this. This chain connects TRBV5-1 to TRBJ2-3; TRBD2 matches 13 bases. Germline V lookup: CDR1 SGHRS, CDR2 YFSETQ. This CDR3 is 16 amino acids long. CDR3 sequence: CASSPGLAGVTDTQYF. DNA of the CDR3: TGTGCCAGCAGTCCCGGACTAGCGGGGGTCACAGATACGCAGTATTTT.

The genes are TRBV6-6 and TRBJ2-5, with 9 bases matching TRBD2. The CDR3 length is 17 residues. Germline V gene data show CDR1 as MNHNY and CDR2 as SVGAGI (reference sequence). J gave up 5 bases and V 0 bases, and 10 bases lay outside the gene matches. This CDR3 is CASSYSGRGGRWETQYF. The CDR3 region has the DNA TGTGCCAGCAGTTACTCCGGGCGGGGGGGCCGCTGGGAGACCCAGTACTTC.